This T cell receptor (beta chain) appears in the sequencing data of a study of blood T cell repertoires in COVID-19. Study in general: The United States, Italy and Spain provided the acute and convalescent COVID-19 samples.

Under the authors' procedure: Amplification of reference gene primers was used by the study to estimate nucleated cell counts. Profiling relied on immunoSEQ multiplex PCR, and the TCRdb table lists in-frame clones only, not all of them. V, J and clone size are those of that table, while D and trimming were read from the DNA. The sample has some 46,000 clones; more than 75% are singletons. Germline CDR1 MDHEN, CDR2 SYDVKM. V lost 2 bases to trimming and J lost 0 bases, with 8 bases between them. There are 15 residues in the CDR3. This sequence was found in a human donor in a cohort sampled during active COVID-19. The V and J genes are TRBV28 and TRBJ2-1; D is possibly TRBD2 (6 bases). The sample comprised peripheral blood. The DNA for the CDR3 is TGTGCCAGCAGTTTAGGGGGGATCTCCTACAATGAGCAGTTCTTC. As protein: CASSLGGISYNEQFF.